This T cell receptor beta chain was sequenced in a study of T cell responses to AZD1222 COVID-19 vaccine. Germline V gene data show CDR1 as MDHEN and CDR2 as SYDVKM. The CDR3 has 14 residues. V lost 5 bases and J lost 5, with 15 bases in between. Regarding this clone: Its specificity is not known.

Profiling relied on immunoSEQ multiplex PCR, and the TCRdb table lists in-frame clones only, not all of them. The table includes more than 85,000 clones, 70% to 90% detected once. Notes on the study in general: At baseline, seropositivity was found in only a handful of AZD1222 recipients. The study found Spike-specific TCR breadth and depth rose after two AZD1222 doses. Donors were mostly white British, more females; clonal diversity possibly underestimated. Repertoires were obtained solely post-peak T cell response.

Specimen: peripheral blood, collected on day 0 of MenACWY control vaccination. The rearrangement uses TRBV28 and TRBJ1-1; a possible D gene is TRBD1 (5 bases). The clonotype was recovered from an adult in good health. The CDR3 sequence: CASSPGFTGTEAFF. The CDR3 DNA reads TGTGCCAGCAGTCCAGGGTTCACCGGGACTGAAGCTTTCTTT.